The 23 T cell receptor beta chains listed next were all sequenced from one sample in a study of tumor and adjacent non-tumor tissue in lung cancer. TCRbeta libraries were built with three rounds of nested PCR, modified from ARM-PCR. TCRdb redid the calling of the multiplex PCR reads with MiXCR, one entry per CDR3 protein. The sample includes 85,000 or so distinct CDR3 sequences, around three quarters of them seen just once. The template was RNA from unsorted bulk tissue. More than 3 cm separated this lung sample from the edge of the tumor. Sequencing was carried out using distant non-tumor lung tissue. These receptors were taken from a woman between 50 and 59 years old with non-small cell lung cancer.

This sequence joins TRBV6-5 and TRBJ2-4; D uncertain. With 9 bases removed from V and 0 bases from J, the gap between germline ends came to 15 bases. The CDR3 loop spans 15 amino acids. The germline gives CDR1 MNHEY, CDR2 SVGAGI. Written as DNA, the CDR3 is TGTGCCAGTGGTGGCTCCCGAGTAGCCAAAAACATTCAGTACTTC. Translation: CASGGSRVAKNIQYF.

With regard to this clonotype: A much bigger clone sits one base away, suggesting this may be a read error. The chain has TRBV28 and TRBJ1-6; a possible D gene is TRBD1 (5 bases). Germline CDR1 and CDR2: MDHEN and SYDVKM. V lost 8 bases and J lost 11, with 16 bases in between. The length of the CDR3 is 13 residues. The CDR3 reads CASGGGAAPPLHF. CDR3 in DNA: TGTGCCAGCGGTGGAGGGGCCGCCCCACCCCTCCACTTT.

This clonotype was seen a few times. The V gene is TRBV11-2, the J gene TRBJ1-2, with a tentative D call TRBD1 (5 bases). This CDR3 has 15 amino acids. Germline assignment: CDR1 SGHAT and CDR2 FQNNGV. The V end lost 0 bases, the J end lost 10 bases, and 18 bases lay between the germline ends. This CDR3 is CASSLEPQGMGDYTF. As DNA, the CDR3 is TGTGCCAGCAGCTTAGAGCCTCAGGGAATGGGCGACTACACCTTC.

As concerns this clonotype: The final CDR3 position lacks the conserved phenylalanine or tryptophan, pointing to a likely read error. The chain combines TRBV11-3 with TRBJ2-1, with a tentative D call TRBD2 (5 bases). There are 13 residues in the CDR3. Germline lookup yields CDR1 SGHNT and CDR2 YENEEA. CDR3 sequence reads: CISSLVDGDEQFL. The DNA for the CDR3 is TGTATCAGCAGCTTAGTGGACGGGGATGAGCAGTTCCTC.

This clonotype was seen only once. Germline is not matched at one junction end, which may reflect a read error. V is TRBV20-1 and J is TRBJ1-1, with 8 positions matching TRBD1. The CDR3 runs 14 residues. CDR1 is DFQATT, CDR2 SNEGSKA, per germline (reference sequence). CDR3 sequence reads: CSARNGQGDTEAFF. DNA for the CDR3: TGCAGTGCTAGAAATGGACAGGGAGACACTGAAGCTTTCTTC.

Notes on this clonotype: This CDR3 is missing its conserved last phenylalanine or tryptophan, likely due to a read error. Because the CDR3's place on the DNA is in doubt, the DNA is left out and the CDR3 is given as listed by TCRdb. This chain connects TRBV10-3 to TRBJ1-1; TRBD1 reflects the table's D call only, with no check against the DNA. Germline CDR1 ENHRY, CDR2 SYGVKD. The CDR3 comprises 13 residues, both ends counted. The CDR3 region is CAISEQGGPEDFL.

This clonotype was found once. The junction shows a germline mismatch at one end, possibly a read error. The chain joins TRBV5-6 to TRBJ2-7, with TRBD2 matching 12 bases. CDR1 and CDR2 (germline): SGHDT, YYEEEE. The CDR3 sequence is 20 residues long. DNA of the CDR3: TGTGCCAGCGGCTTGAGTAACGGGCTAACTAGCGGGAGGATCTCCTACGAGCACTACTTC. Its translation: CASGLSNGLTSGRISYEHYF.

The V call is TRBV6-2 or TRBV6-3, the J call TRBJ2-3, with 10 bases identical to TRBD2. This CDR3 spans 14 amino acids. Germline CDR1 MNHEY, CDR2 SVGEGT. The CDR3 DNA reads as TGTACTAGCAGTGGACTAGCGGCAACAGATACGCAGTATTTT. Protein: CTSSGLAATDTQYF.

This clonotype was detected many times. A single base separates this from a much larger clone, so it may be a read error. The CDR3 coding sequence is TGCAGCGTTAGGGACCGGGACGGAGACACCGGGGAGCTGTTTTTT. Its translation is CSVRDRDGDTGELFF. The chain has TRBV29-1 and TRBJ2-2, with D possibly being TRBD1 or TRBD2 (5 bases each). Germline CDR1 and CDR2: SQVTM and ANQGSEA. This CDR3 is built from 15 residues. Trimming shortened V by 5 bases and J by 3 bases, and 16 bases separated the two germline ends.

Notes on this clonotype: One end of the junction does not line up with germline, which may come from a read error. The gene calls are TRBV28 and TRBJ2-1, with TRBD2 matching 12 bases. The germline V gene encodes CDR1 MDHEN and CDR2 SYDVKM. The CDR3 runs 15 residues. The CDR3 sequence is CASVPLAGGPYEQFF. DNA of the CDR3: TGTGCCAGCGTCCCTCTAGCGGGAGGGCCCTATGAACAGTTCTTC.

In regard to this clonotype: The CDR3 does not close with the conserved phenylalanine or tryptophan, likely indicating a read error. The chain employs TRBV11-2 and TRBJ1-5; the D gene is possibly TRBD1 (5 bases). Germline loops: CDR1 SGHAT, CDR2 FQNNGV. The CDR3 spans 13 residues. CDR3 residues: CVSSLERGQPQHS. The DNA of the CDR3 is TGTGTCAGCAGCTTAGAAAGGGGTCAGCCCCAGCATTCT.

This clonotype was observed many times. V gene TRBV15 combines with J gene TRBJ2-7; D could derive from TRBD1 or TRBD2 (6 bases each). The CDR3 is 15 amino acids. Germline lookup yields CDR1 LNHNV and CDR2 YYDKDF (reference sequence). V lost 3 bases to trimming and J lost 4 bases, with 16 bases between them. CDR3 sequence: CATSSPGASWYEQYF. As DNA, the CDR3 is TGTGCCACCAGCAGTCCGGGGGCGAGCTGGTACGAGCAGTACTTC.

Comment on this clonotype: The conserved phenylalanine or tryptophan normally closing the CDR3 is absent here, so this likely arose from a read error. The V call is TRBV24-1, the J call TRBJ2-5; D remains unclear. The CDR3 sequence is 12 residues long. CDR1 KGHDR and CDR2 SFDVKD come from the germline V gene. This chain's CDR3 is CVTSGLQETQYL. DNA of the CDR3: TGTGTCACCAGTGGGCTCCAAGAGACCCAGTACCTC.

Concerning this clonotype itself: A much larger clone lies a single base off, so this may be a read error. The V gene is TRBV19, the J gene TRBJ2-7; 7 nucleotides agree with TRBD1. V gave up 6 bases and J gave up 0 bases; unmatched junction bases: 8. The CDR3 contains 15 residues. The germline CDR1 and CDR2 sequences are LNHDA and SQIVND (reference sequence). DNA for the CDR3: TGTGCCAGTAGGGCCGGGACAGCGATCTCCTACGAGCAGTACTTC. It codes for CASRAGTAISYEQYF.

For this clonotype: Germline is not matched at one junction end, which may reflect a read error. The chain couples TRBV28 to TRBJ1-1, with D possibly being TRBD1 (5 bases). From germline, CDR1 is MDHEN and CDR2 SYDVKM. The CDR3 is 11 residues long. CDR3 loop: CVSRWGTEASF. CDR3 sequence (DNA): TGTGTCAGCCGTTGGGGCACTGAAGCTTCCTTT. Full variable domain (missing parts from reference TRBV28 and TRBJ1-1): DVKVTQSSRYLVKRTGEKVFLECVQDMDHENMFWYRQDPGLGLRLIYFSYDVKMKEKGDIPEGYSVSREKKERFSLILESASTNQTSMYLCVSRWGTEASFGQGTRLTVV.

V usage is TRBV6-1 and J usage is TRBJ2-7; D tentatively fits TRBD1 or TRBD2 (5 bases each). Germline-derived CDR1 and CDR2 are MNHNS and SASEGT. V dropped 5 bases and J dropped 3 bases, with 17 bases sitting between them. CDR3 size: 15 residues. CDR3 loop: CASSTNSGSNYEQYF. The DNA of the CDR3 is TGTGCCAGCAGTACGAACTCAGGGAGCAACTACGAGCAGTACTTC.

For this clonotype: Because the CDR3 is missing its conserved closing phenylalanine or tryptophan, this is likely a read error. The chain joins TRBV10-3 to TRBJ2-5, with 11 bases matching TRBD1. CDR3 length equals 18 residues. The germline V gene encodes CDR1 ENHRY and CDR2 SYGVKD. Losses at the gene ends were 2 bases for V and 4 bases for J; bases not matched to a gene: 12. In nucleotides, the CDR3 is TGTGCCATCAGTGAGGCGACCCTGGGACAGGGGGTTAGAGAGACCCAGTACCTC. Translating gives CAISEATLGQGVRETQYL.

V usage is TRBV10-3 and J usage is TRBJ2-5; no firm D call. Germline assignment: CDR1 ENHRY and CDR2 SYGVKD. Trimming left V 2 bases short and J 5 bases short, with 6 bases between. The CDR3 is 12 residues long. This CDR3 is CAISETWETQYF. The CDR3 DNA is TGTGCCATCAGTGAGACCTGGGAGACCCAGTACTTC.

In the case of this clonotype: A much larger clone differs by one base, so this may be a read error. The chain combines TRBV5-1 with TRBJ2-2, with TRBD2 matching 8 bases. Germline CDR1 and CDR2: SGHRS and YFSETQ. The CDR3 is made up of 18 amino acids. The CDR3 loop reads CASSLSSAGLAGTVELFF. The CDR3, as DNA: TGCGCCAGCAGCTTGTCATCCGCAGGACTAGCCGGGACCGTGGAGCTGTTTTTT.

Concerning this clonotype itself: The junction shows a germline mismatch at one end, possibly a read error. The chain employs TRBV29-1 and TRBJ2-1; 7 bases are shared with TRBD2. CDR1 is SQVTM, CDR2 ANQGSEA, per germline. This CDR3 has 16 residues. CDR3 residues: CSVEDGRGLRNNEQFF. The CDR3 DNA reads TGCAGTGTTGAAGATGGGAGGGGACTACGAAACAATGAGCAGTTCTTC.

Turning to this clonotype: The conserved phenylalanine or tryptophan normally closing the CDR3 is absent here, so this likely arose from a read error. This chain joins TRBV6-5 and TRBJ2-7, with TRBD2 matching over 9 bases. The CDR3 runs to 14 residues. Per germline, CDR1 MNHEY and CDR2 SVGAGI. The CDR3 bases are TGTGTCAGCAGTTTTAGCGGGAGAGTTGGCGAGCAGTACCTC. This sequence encodes CVSSFSGRVGEQYL.

Comment on this clonotype: The junction departs from germline at one end; a sequencing error may be responsible. This chain connects TRBV6-5 to TRBJ2-1; D may correspond to TRBD1 or TRBD2 (6 bases each). This CDR3 region has 14 residues. Germline-derived CDR1 and CDR2 are MNHEY and SVGAGI. CDR3 coding DNA: TGTACCAGCAGAGAGACAGGAGGGTACAATGAGCAGTTCTTC. Its translation: CTSRETGGYNEQFF.

The chain links TRBV6-5 to TRBJ2-1, with a weak D call TRBD1 (6 bases). Per the germline V gene, CDR1 is MNHEY and CDR2 is SVGAGI. V was pared by 6 bases and J by 0 bases, with 12 bases between. The CDR3 has 15 amino acids. CDR3 protein: CASRQTGNSYNEQFF. The DNA of the CDR3 is TGTGCCAGCAGGCAAACAGGGAACTCCTACAATGAGCAGTTCTTC.